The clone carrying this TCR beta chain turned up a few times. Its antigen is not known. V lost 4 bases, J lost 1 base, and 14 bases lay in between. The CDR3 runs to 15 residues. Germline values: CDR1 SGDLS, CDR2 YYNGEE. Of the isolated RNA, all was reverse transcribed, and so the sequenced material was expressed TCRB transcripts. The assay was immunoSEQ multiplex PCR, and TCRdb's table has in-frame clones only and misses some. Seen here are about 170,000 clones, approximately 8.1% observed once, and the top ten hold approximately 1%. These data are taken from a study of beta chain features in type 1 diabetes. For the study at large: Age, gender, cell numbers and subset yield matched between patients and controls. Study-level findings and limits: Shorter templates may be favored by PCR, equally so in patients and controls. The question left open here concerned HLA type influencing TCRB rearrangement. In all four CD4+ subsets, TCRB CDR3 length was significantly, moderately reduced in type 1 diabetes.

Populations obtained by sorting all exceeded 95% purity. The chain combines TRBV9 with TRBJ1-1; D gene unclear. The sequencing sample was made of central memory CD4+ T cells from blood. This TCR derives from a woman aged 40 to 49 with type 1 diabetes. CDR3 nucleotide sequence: TGTGCCAGCAGCCGAGAAGGTCCAGGGAACACTGAAGCTTTCTTT. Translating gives CASSREGPGNTEAFF.